Included here is one T cell receptor (beta chain) sequence, with context. This clone was seen a single time. The specificity of this receptor is unknown. There are no base qualities to consult, and no much larger clone falls within one base. Genomic DNA was extracted from sorted cells for sequencing of the TCRbeta CDR3 region. The immunoSEQ Assay was used for sequencing of TCRbeta CDR3 regions. In TCRdb, the immuneACCESS table is reduced to in-frame sequences with V and J assigned. These tables do not hold every clone; where another copy was compared, an unresolved V gene accounts for under half, and the others remain unexplained. A total of around 79,000 clones appear in this sample, about 89% of them only once. The ten largest clones add up to around 0.7% of the sample. This entry belongs to a study of OX40 agonist ivuxolimab in advanced cancers. Background for the entire study: Ivuxolimab, which targeted the costimulatory receptor OX40 (CD134), was an agonistic, fully human IgG2 monoclonal antibody. Intravenous ivuxolimab was administered to patients every 2 weeks at six dose levels: 0.01, 0.1, 0.3, 1.5, 3 and 10 mg/kg. Among the approximately 54 dose-escalation patients, about 19 had hepatocellular carcinoma, roughly 15 melanoma, 9 renal cell carcinoma and 9 head and neck cancer. The dose-escalation cohort was about 87% male with a mean age of about 60 years, ranging from 23 to 79. Patients were allowed to have had prior anti-PD-1, anti-PD-L1 or anti-CTLA-4 therapy, and 40% of the dose-escalation patients had previously received checkpoint inhibitors. Partial responses were achieved by three dose-escalation patients, of whom one had hepatocellular carcinoma and two had cutaneous melanoma. Peripheral TCRbeta sequencing aimed to test whether ivuxolimab altered TCR sequence diversity and caused clonal T-cell expansion. The paper reports the monotherapy dose-escalation portion (N of about 50 patients) of the phase I ivuxolimab trial. General findings and caveats noted by the study authors: Partial responders in the 0.1-3.0 mg/kg groups had among the lowest normalized peripheral clonal expansion, especially among CD8+ T cells. After ivuxolimab, expanded clones were on average more numerous among CD8+ T cells than among CD4+ T cells. Low levels of normalized T-cell clonal expansion were also seen in some patients who did not respond. At doses of 0.1 to 3.0 mg/kg, clonal expansion of both CD4+ and CD8+ T cells in blood was seen between baseline and week 6. The antigen specificity of the peripheral T cells that underwent clonal expansion was not determined.

The trial excluded patients who had a history of autoimmune disease or who were on systemic immunosuppression. Peripheral blood for TCR sequencing was collected from all dose cohorts at baseline, on cycle 4 day 1, and on cycle 7 day 1. The samples were drawn from a first-in-human, open-label, multicenter phase I dose-escalation trial of ivuxolimab. Adults with locally advanced or metastatic melanoma, renal cell, hepatocellular, or head and neck squamous cell carcinoma were enrolled in the trial. Before TCR sequencing, CD4+ and CD8+ T cells were separately sorted from peripheral blood. The CDR3 runs 16 residues from the cysteine to the phenylalanine. Of the read, only the CDR3 DNA is kept; its 48 bases are in frame from base 1. The germline V end is reduced by 5 bases and the J end by 4 bases; junction bases left unmatched: 10. CDR1 is given as SGHTA and CDR2 as FQGNSA, both from the germline V gene.

Here the chain combines TRBV7-2 and TRBJ1-4; TRBD1 agrees with 7 junctional bases. The sample was CD4+ or CD8+ T cells sorted from blood, taken in a trial of the OX40 agonist ivuxolimab. The clonotype was recovered from an adult with an advanced solid tumor such as melanoma, head and neck, liver or kidney cancer. The CDR3 has the sequence CASSQVRAGGNEKLFF. Here is the DNA: TGTGCCAGCAGCCAGGTCCGAGCAGGGGGTAATGAAAAACTGTTTTTT.